The 4 T cell receptor beta chains presented below share a single source sample, sequenced in a study of CD8 T cells in cerebrospinal fluid in Alzheimer's disease (dated by TCRdb to the early 2020s). The library came from 10x single-cell sequencing. The sequencer listed for this sample is NextSeq 550. Each CDR3 protein sequence appears as one entry after TCRdb reprocessed the reads, and no DNA is included. The sample table gives some 1,200 distinct CDR3 sequences. The ten largest clones take up around 19% of the sample. The sequenced sample was cerebrospinal fluid. The receptors were gathered from a human donor with Parkinson's disease.

This clonotype shows up as medium-sized (0.01 to 0.1%) by frequency. The CDR3 protein is CASSFAQGSYGYTF. The chain combines TRBV5-1 with TRBJ1-2; the D call of TRBD1 rests on TCRdb alone, since no DNA is present to check it. The V gene's germline CDR1 is SGHRS and CDR2 YFSETQ. There are 14 residues in the CDR3.

This clonotype counts as medium-sized (0.01 to 0.1%) by frequency. This chain links TRBV6-5 with TRBJ1-2; TCRdb returns TRBD1, unconfirmable since there is no DNA. The CDR3 extends over 14 amino acids. Per germline, CDR1 MNHEY and CDR2 SVGAGI. CDR3 residues: CASSYFQGNYGYTF.

Considering frequency, this clonotype is medium-sized. The V gene is TRBV7-9, the J gene TRBJ2-1; TCRdb lists TRBD1, though no DNA is available to test this call. The CDR3 runs to 11 residues. Germline values: CDR1 SEHNR, CDR2 FQNEAQ (reference sequence). CDR3 sequence reads: CASSLTGLKFF.

In terms of frequency, this clonotype is large. V usage is TRBV4-3 and J usage is TRBJ2-2. Germline V gene lookup returns CDR1 LGHNA and CDR2 YSLEER. The CDR3 is 15 amino acids. This chain's CDR3 is CASSRVWGGTGELFF.